This is a list of T cell receptor beta chains from one sample in a study of cytomegalovirus exposure and HLA in healthy donors. Only in-frame clones appear in the TCRdb table, and some are missing; sequencing was by immunoSEQ multiplex PCR. Found here are roughly 130,000 clones, 66% of them singletons; the top ten hold under 7.5%. Sequencing was carried out using PBMCs. The receptors were sampled from a woman aged 60-75 years in good health and CMV-seronegative. Both conserved end residues are part of each CDR3. D genes are given only for firm matches. Only some rows state a clone size, as once, few, many or a class for expanded clones.

CDR3 DNA	CDR3 protein	D gene	clone size	V gene	J gene
TGTGCCAGCAGCTACGGACAGTACTATGGCTACACCTTC	CASSYGQYYGYTF	.	.	TRBV6-5	TRBJ1-2
TGTGCCAGCAGCTTAGCGGTGTCAGGGGGTACTAACTATGGCTACACCTTC	CASSLAVSGGTNYGYTF	TRBD1	.	TRBV7-8	TRBJ1-2
TGCGCCAGCAGCCGCACAGGGATGAGGGAGACCCAGTACTTC	CASSRTGMRETQYF	.	few	TRBV5-1	TRBJ2-5
TGTGCCAGCACTCCGGACAGGGAACGTCGTCAGCCCCAGCATTTT	CASTPDRERRQPQHF	TRBD1	.	TRBV2	TRBJ1-5
TGTGCCAGCCGCCGGGAGCTTATGTCCTACGAGCAGTACTTC	CASRRELMSYEQYF	.	.	TRBV28	TRBJ2-7
TGTGCCAGCAGCCCCGGACAGGCCCAAGAGACCCAGTACTTC	CASSPGQAQETQYF	TRBD1	.	TRBV7-6	TRBJ2-5
TGTGCCAGCAGCCAAGGTGAGGCTAGCGAACCAAACATTCAGTACTTC	CASSQGEASEPNIQYF	.	.	TRBV4-2	TRBJ2-4
TGTGCCAGCAGTTACCCGGGGAGAATGCAGTACTTC	CASSYPGRMQYF	.	few	TRBV27	TRBJ2-5
TGTGCCAGCAGCTTAGTTTCGGTTTACAATGAGCAGTTCTTC	CASSLVSVYNEQFF	.	.	TRBV11-2	TRBJ2-1
TGTGCCAGCAGCTTGGTTGGGGGGGGGTCCTACAATGAGCAGTTCTTC	CASSLVGGGSYNEQFF	TRBD2	few	TRBV5-6	TRBJ2-1
TGCGCCAGCAGCCCCGACGGATTAAAGACATACGAGCAGTACTTC	CASSPDGLKTYEQYF	.	.	TRBV5-1	TRBJ2-7
TGTGCCAGCAGCTCAACGGGGGAGACCCAGTACTTC	CASSSTGETQYF	.	few	TRBV7-2	TRBJ2-5
TGCGCCAGCAGCTTCACTAGCGGGAGGATCTACGAGCAGTACTTC	CASSFTSGRIYEQYF	TRBD2	few	TRBV5-1	TRBJ2-7
TGTGCCAGCAGCTCCCAAATTCCGACCCAGTACTTC	CASSSQIPTQYF	.	.	TRBV7-9	TRBJ2-5
TGTGCCAGTAGTATCACGGGGAGCAATCAGCCCCAGCATTTT	CASSITGSNQPQHF	.	.	TRBV19	TRBJ1-5
TGTGCCAGCAGCTTAGGTTGGAGGCAGGCCGCTCCGGCACCCCTCCACTTT	CASSLGWRQAAPAPLHF	.	.	TRBV7-2	TRBJ1-6
TGTGCCAGCAGTGAGGGGACAGGGATGCCCCAGCATTTT	CASSEGTGMPQHF	TRBD1	.	TRBV6-1	TRBJ1-5
TGCGCCAGCAGCCAACTACTAGCGGGAGTTACAGATACGCAGTATTTT	CASSQLLAGVTDTQYF	TRBD2	.	TRBV4-1	TRBJ2-3
TGCAGCGTTTCCCAAGGGTGGAGAGGGTACGAGCAGTACTTC	CSVSQGWRGYEQYF	.	.	TRBV29-1	TRBJ2-7
TGTGCCAGCAGCGCGGGAGTCCCAGATACGCAGTATTTT	CASSAGVPDTQYF	TRBD2	.	TRBV2	TRBJ2-3
TGTGCCAGCAGCTCCGCGGGACTAGCGGACCTATCCCCCTACGAGCAGTACTTC	CASSSAGLADLSPYEQYF	TRBD2	.	TRBV5-4	TRBJ2-7
TGTGCCAGTAGGCAATCGCGGTCCCTCTCCTACGAGCAGTACTTC	CASRQSRSLSYEQYF	.	once	TRBV19	TRBJ2-7
TGCAGTGCTAGTGAGCACAATGAGCAGTTCTTC	CSASEHNEQFF	.	.	TRBV20-1	TRBJ2-1
TGTGCCAGCAGCTTAGGCGGGACTAGCGGGAGTAACCAGTACTTC	CASSLGGTSGSNQYF	TRBD2	few	TRBV7-6	TRBJ2-5
TGTGCCAGCAGTGATTGGGGGGTAGCTAACTATGGCTACACCTTC	CASSDWGVANYGYTF	.	.	TRBV25-1	TRBJ1-2
TGCAGCGCCCGGGACAGGGGGCAAGCCGGGGAGCTGTTTTTT	CSARDRGQAGELFF	TRBD1	.	TRBV29-1	TRBJ2-2
TGTGCCAGCAGTGCCGACAGGGGGTTTGGAAACACCATATATTTT	CASSADRGFGNTIYF	TRBD1	.	TRBV6-1	TRBJ1-3
TGTGCCAGCAGTACTAGGTTAGCGGGAGTAGTAGAGACCCAGTACTTC	CASSTRLAGVVETQYF	TRBD2	.	TRBV7-2	TRBJ2-5
TGTGCCAGCAGTGGGACAGGGGTCGGGGCCAACGTCCTGACTTTC	CASSGTGVGANVLTF	TRBD1	.	TRBV2	TRBJ2-6
TGCGCCAGCAGCCAAGAAGGGACTCCGGGGCTCCCTGAGCAGTACTTC	CASSQEGTPGLPEQYF	.	few	TRBV4-1	TRBJ2-7
TGTGCCAGCAGCTTGGACAGGGGAAGCACAGATACGCAGTATTTT	CASSLDRGSTDTQYF	TRBD1	few	TRBV5-4	TRBJ2-3